The subject of this entry is one T cell receptor beta chain. Antigen specificity is unknown. This record belongs to a study of OX40 agonist ivuxolimab in advanced cancers. General study findings and limits: Compared with CD4+, CD8+ T cells on average had more expanded clones.

Trimming shortened V by 5 bases and J by 2 bases, and 3 bases separated the two germline ends. The CDR3 spans 11 residues. CDR1 and CDR2 (germline): LNHDA, SQIVND (reference sequence). Here immunoSEQ multiplex PCR was the method, and the copy in TCRdb shows in-frame clones only, minus some. This table has 40,000 to 50,000 clones, approximately 85% appearing once. The V call is TRBV19, the J call TRBJ1-2; unclear D gene. The sequencing used CD4+ or CD8+ T cells sorted from blood, collected in a trial of the OX40 agonist ivuxolimab. The receptor was isolated from an adult with an advanced solid tumor such as melanoma, head and neck, liver or kidney cancer. The CDR3 spells CASSQNYGYTF. The CDR3, as DNA: TGTGCCAGTAGTCAGAACTATGGCTACACCTTC.